The 26 T cell receptor beta chains below all came from one sample that was sequenced in a study of T-cell memory formation after mild COVID-19. TCRdb re-called the 5' RACE reads with MiXCR, one entry per CDR3 protein. The sample has around 370,000 distinct CDR3 sequences; roughly 21% are singletons. Sequencing was performed on PBMCs or a T cell subset sorted from them (not recorded which). The origin of the receptors is an adult woman who had mild COVID-19 (a few samples of this study predate the infection). Cell type and time point are not known.

The chain links TRBV7-6 to TRBJ2-3; a weak D match, TRBD2 (6 bases). CDR1 and CDR2 from the germline V gene are SGHVS and FNYEAQ. V lost 2 bases and J 3 bases, leaving 21 bases between the germline ends. CDR3 length: 18 residues. CDR3 loop: CASSLLPAGPPRTDTQYF. The CDR3 DNA sequence: TGTGCCAGCAGCTTACTCCCGGCGGGGCCGCCGAGGACAGATACGCAGTATTTT.

This clonotype was recorded a few times. The rearrangement links TRBV21-1 to TRBJ2-3; TRBD1, as called in the table, went unchecked against the DNA. TRBV21-1 is deemed a pseudogene. This CDR3 contains 17 residues. The CDR3 coding sequence is TGTGCCAGCAGCAAAGGGGGACCGGACCCTTACACAGATACGCAGTATTTT. Protein sequence: CASSKGGPDPYTDTQYF.

Only a few counts were recorded for this clonotype. V gene TRBV4-1 combines with J gene TRBJ1-2; TRBD1 aligns across 9 bases. The CDR3 loop spans 14 amino acids. Germline V CDR1 and CDR2: MGHRA, YSYEKL. With V trimmed by 0 bases and J by 6 bases, 2 bases remained unmatched. The CDR3 DNA is TGCGCCAGCAGCCAAGAGTGGACAGGGGATGGCTACACCTTC. Translation gives CASSQEWTGDGYTF.

This clonotype was detected a few times. V is TRBV7-9 and J is TRBJ2-7; D ambiguous. The CDR3 runs 15 residues. Trimming pared 5 bases from V and 4 bases from J, leaving 18 bases between. Looked up from germline, CDR1 is SEHNR and CDR2 is FQNEAQ (reference sequence). As DNA, the CDR3 is TGTGCCAGCAGCCCCTCAGCGACCGGCTCTTACGAGCAGTACTTC. It codes for CASSPSATGSYEQYF. The full variable domain, completed using reference TRBV7-9 and TRBJ2-7, is DTGVSQNPRHKITKRGQNVTFRCDPISEHNRLYWYRQTLGQGPEFLTYFQNEAQLEKSRLLSDRFSAERPKGSFSTLEIQRTEQGDSAMYLCASSPSATGSYEQYFGPGTRLTVT.

The DNA of the CDR3 is TGTGCCAGCTCGAGGAGGGACGGCTATGGCTACACCTTC. It specifies CASSRRDGYGYTF. This sequence joins TRBV12-3 or TRBV12-4 and TRBJ1-2; TRBD1 is a possible D gene (5 bases). The V end lost 8 bases, the J end lost 4 bases, and 14 bases lay between the germline ends. This CDR3 comprises 13 residues.

This rearrangement joins TRBV25-1 to TRBJ2-1, with 7 bases lining up with TRBD1. Looked up from germline, CDR1 is MGHDK and CDR2 is SYGVNS. The CDR3 is 14 amino acids. Trimming at V came to 3 bases and at J to 7 bases, leaving 6 bases not matched to a gene. CDR3 DNA sequence: TGTGCCAGCAGTGAGAAGACAGGGCGTAATGAGCAGTTCTTC. Translation: CASSEKTGRNEQFF.

The CDR3, as DNA: TGTGCCAGCAGCCAAGTCCCACCCCCTGGGGAGCAGTACTTC. Amino acids: CASSQVPPPGEQYF. This sequence joins TRBV14 and TRBJ2-7; D not resolved. V lost 1 base, J lost 7 bases, and 14 bases lay in between. The CDR3 consists of 14 residues. Germline CDR1 reads SGHDN; CDR2 reads FVKESK. Looking up the rest from reference TRBV14 and TRBJ2-7 gives the full variable domain: EAGVTQFPSHSVIEKGQTVTLRCDPISGHDNLYWYRRVMGKEIKFLLHFVKESKQDESGMPNNRFLAERTGGTYSTLKVQPAELEDSGVYFCASSQVPPPGEQYFGPGTRLTVT.

The chain carries TRBV20-1 and TRBJ2-3; the match to TRBD2 covers 16 bases. The CDR3 is made up of 17 amino acids. Germline CDR1 and CDR2: DFQATT and SNEGSKA (reference sequence). V lost 5 bases to trimming and J lost 3 bases; unmatched junction nucleotides: 8. The CDR3 reads CSASGTSGGASTDTQYF. The CDR3 DNA follows: TGCAGTGCTTCCGGGACTAGCGGGGGGGCGAGTACAGATACGCAGTATTTT.

CDR3 in DNA: TGTGCCAGCAGCCAAGACACAGTACAAGCCGGGGAGCTGTTTTTT. This translates into CASSQDTVQAGELFF. V and J are TRBV3-1 and TRBJ2-2, with D uncertain. The CDR3 contains 15 residues. Germline loops: CDR1 LGHDT, CDR2 YNNKEL (reference sequence). The V end was cut by 0 bases, the J end by 6 bases, with 11 bases between.

This clonotype occurred many times. The V and J genes are TRBV2 and TRBJ2-3; D unclear. Trimming pared 6 bases from V and 4 bases from J, leaving 14 bases between. The CDR3 totals 14 residues. Germline lookup yields CDR1 SNHLY and CDR2 FYNNEI. The CDR3, as DNA: TGTGCCAGCAGCCCCAACAATGGGGCAGATACGCAGTATTTT. Its protein product is CASSPNNGADTQYF.

This chain joins TRBV30 and TRBJ2-3; a possible D gene is TRBD2 (6 bases). CDR1 and CDR2 (germline): GTSNPN, SVGIG (reference sequence). With 2 bases removed from V and 4 bases from J, the gap between germline ends came to 13 bases. The CDR3 is 14 amino acids. In nucleotides, the CDR3 is TGTGCCTGGAGTACGGGGGAGCGCGCAGATACGCAGTATTTT. The encoded protein is CAWSTGERADTQYF.

The sample holds a few counts of this clonotype. V is TRBV25-1 and J is TRBJ1-3; no firm D call. V shed 3 bases and J shed 3 bases, with 9 bases lying between them. The CDR3 is 14 residues long. Per the germline V gene, CDR1 is MGHDK and CDR2 is SYGVNS. CDR3: CASSEKGSGNTIYF. The DNA of the CDR3 is TGTGCCAGCAGTGAGAAAGGGAGTGGAAACACCATATATTTT.

In this sample, this clonotype turned up a few times. The V call is TRBV7-9, the J call TRBJ1-1, with TRBD1 as a possible D gene (6 bases). Germline-derived CDR1 and CDR2 are SEHNR and FQNEAQ (reference sequence). The CDR3 has 15 amino acids. The V and J ends lost 6 bases and 1 base respectively, with 15 bases between them. CDR3 DNA: TGTGCCAGCAGGTTAACAGGGAGCCAGAACACTGAAGCTTTCTTT. Amino acid sequence: CASRLTGSQNTEAFF.

The chain combines TRBV7-9 with TRBJ1-1; D gene ambiguous. There are 16 residues in the CDR3. The germline CDR1 and CDR2 sequences are SEHNR and FQNEAQ (reference sequence). Trimming shortened V by 2 bases and J by 1 base, and 14 bases separated the two germline ends. The CDR3 region is CASSLFPKSGNTEAFF. CDR3 bases: TGTGCCAGCAGCTTATTCCCTAAGTCGGGGAACACTGAAGCTTTCTTT.

The chain has TRBV12-3 or TRBV12-4 and TRBJ2-4; TRBD1 is a possible D gene (5 bases). The CDR3 is made up of 15 amino acids. V was pared by 6 bases and J by 3 bases, with 15 bases between. The DNA for the CDR3 is TGTGCCAGCAGCCTGGGCAGGGTTGTCAAAAACATTCAGTACTTC. It codes for CASSLGRVVKNIQYF.

This clonotype was seen more than once but under ten times. The chain recombines TRBV15 with TRBJ1-5, with TRBD1 as a possible D gene (6 bases). V dropped 1 base and J dropped 5 bases, with 12 bases sitting between them. The germline V gene encodes CDR1 LNHNV and CDR2 YYDKDF (reference sequence). CDR3 length: 15 residues. The CDR3 DNA reads as TGTGCCACCAGCAGAGGGGGCAGGGGCGATCAGCCCCAGCATTTT. Protein: CATSRGGRGDQPQHF.

The V and J genes are TRBV5-1 and TRBJ1-2, with D tentatively TRBD1 (5 bases). Germline V gives CDR1 SGHRS, CDR2 YFSETQ. The length of the CDR3 is 14 residues. Trimming removed 2 bases from V and 2 bases from J, with 10 bases in between. For the CDR3, the DNA is TGCGCCAGCAGCTTTAGGGGCCCCAACTATGGCTACACCTTC. Its protein product is CASSFRGPNYGYTF.

The chain combines TRBV18 with TRBJ2-7, with 7 bases matching TRBD1. Germline loops: CDR1 KGHSH, CDR2 LQKENI. The CDR3 extends over 15 amino acids. V was pared by 3 bases and J by 7 bases, with 12 bases of the junction left unmatched. The CDR3 region is CASSPERQGVTEQYF. The CDR3 nucleotides are TGTGCCAGCTCACCGGAGCGGCAGGGGGTTACGGAGCAGTACTTC.

The genes are TRBV7-2 and TRBJ1-2; 9 bases are shared with TRBD1. Trimming cost V 5 bases and J 7 bases; bases outside gene matches: 11. The CDR3 length is 15 residues. The germline V gene has CDR1 SGHTA and CDR2 FQGNSA. The chain's CDR3 is CASSPKGQGPRGYTF. The DNA for the CDR3 is TGTGCCAGCAGCCCCAAGGGACAGGGTCCTCGTGGCTACACCTTC. Full variable domain (remainder filled in from reference TRBV7-2 and TRBJ1-2): GAGVSQSPSNKVTEKGKDVELRCDPISGHTALYWYRQSLGQGLEFLIYFQGNSAPDKSGLPSDRFSAERTGGSVSTLTIQRTQQEDSAVYLCASSPKGQGPRGYTFGSGTRLTVV.

This chain connects TRBV7-9 to TRBJ1-2; D gene uncertain. Germline V gene sequence: CDR1 SEHNR, CDR2 FQNEAQ (reference sequence). V lost 0 bases, J lost 8 bases, and 10 bases lay in between. The CDR3 is made up of 13 amino acids. DNA of the CDR3: TGTGCCAGCAGCTTAGCCACACCCCCCGGCTACACCTTC. Translated: CASSLATPPGYTF.

This chain links TRBV7-9 with TRBJ2-5, with D hard to call. CDR1 is SEHNR, CDR2 FQNEAQ, per germline (reference sequence). Trimming left V 2 bases short and J 6 bases short, with 13 bases between. The length of the CDR3 is 14 residues. The CDR3 here is CASSLQIGVQTQYF. The CDR3, as DNA: TGTGCCAGCAGCTTACAGATTGGTGTGCAGACCCAGTACTTC.

This clonotype was seen at least ten times. V gene TRBV15 combines with J gene TRBJ1-3; 10 nucleotides line up with TRBD1. Per germline, CDR1 LNHNV and CDR2 YYDKDF (reference sequence). The CDR3 has 19 residues. V was pared by 0 bases and J by 3 bases, with 11 bases of the junction left unmatched. The DNA of the CDR3 is TGTGCCACCAGCAGAGATCCATCCGAGACAGGGGGCTTTGGAAACACCATATATTTT. Translating it yields CATSRDPSETGGFGNTIYF.

This clonotype was counted only a few times. The chain uses TRBV7-8 and TRBJ2-3; 9 positions match TRBD2. V lost 2 bases to trimming and J lost 2 bases; unmatched junction nucleotides: 5. The CDR3 spans 16 residues. Germline V gene lookup returns CDR1 SGHVS and CDR2 FQNEAQ. The CDR3 loop is CASSLYAGLATDTQYF. The CDR3 DNA follows: TGTGCCAGCAGCTTATATGCGGGACTAGCCACAGATACGCAGTATTTT.

This sequence joins TRBV24-1 and TRBJ2-7; D is unresolved. The germline gives CDR1 KGHDR, CDR2 SFDVKD. This CDR3 region has 11 residues. V was cut by 6 bases and J by 5 bases, with 7 bases left in between. This CDR3 reads CATSRNNEQYF. The DNA for the CDR3 is TGTGCCACCAGTCGTAATAACGAGCAGTACTTC.

CDR3 DNA: TGCGCCAGCACATGGGGGGCCTCGACCGGGGAGCTGTTTTTT. As protein: CASTWGASTGELFF. The V and J genes are TRBV5-1 and TRBJ2-2; D is perhaps TRBD1 or TRBD2 (6 bases each). Deletions cut 6 bases from V and 5 bases from J, with 14 bases between. This CDR3 contains 14 residues. The germline gives CDR1 SGHRS, CDR2 YFSETQ. Together with reference TRBV5-1 and TRBJ2-2, the CDR3 gives the full variable domain: KAGVTQTPRYLIKTRGQQVTLSCSPISGHRSVSWYQQTPGQGLQFLFEYFSETQRNKGNFPGRFSGRQFSNSRSEMNVSTLELGDSALYLCASTWGASTGELFFGEGSRLTVL.

The rearrangement joins TRBV4-3 to TRBJ1-1, with TRBD1 identical over 8 bases. With V trimmed by 0 bases and J by 7 bases, 10 bases remained unmatched. The CDR3 spans 16 residues. From germline, CDR1 is LGHNA and CDR2 YSLEER. The CDR3 sequence: CASSQDHGTGYVEAFF. The CDR3 region has the DNA TGCGCCAGCAGCCAAGATCACGGGACAGGCTACGTTGAAGCTTTCTTT.